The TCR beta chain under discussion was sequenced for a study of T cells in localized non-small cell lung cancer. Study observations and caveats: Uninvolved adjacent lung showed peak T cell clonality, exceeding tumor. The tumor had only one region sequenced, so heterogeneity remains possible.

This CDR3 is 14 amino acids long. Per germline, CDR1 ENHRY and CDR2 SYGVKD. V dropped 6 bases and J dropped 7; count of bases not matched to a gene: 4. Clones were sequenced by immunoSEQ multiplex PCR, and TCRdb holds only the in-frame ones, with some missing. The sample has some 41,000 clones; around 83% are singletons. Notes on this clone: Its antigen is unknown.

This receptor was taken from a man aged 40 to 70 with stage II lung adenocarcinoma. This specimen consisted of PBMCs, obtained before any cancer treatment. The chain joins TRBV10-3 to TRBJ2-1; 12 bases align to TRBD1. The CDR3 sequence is CAISRDRGLNEQFF. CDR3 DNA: TGTGCCATCAGCCGGGACAGGGGGCTGAATGAGCAGTTCTTC.